This TCR beta chain was retrieved from a study of cytomegalovirus exposure and HLA in healthy donors. Study details: Prior work identified around 100 million unique TCR beta sequences in 150 million to 200 million T cells. There were 75 million to 95 million unique TCRs (from HLA-typed donors) in an early data release.

The study sampled nominally healthy donors, though unrecorded immune exposures were likely. The PCR used 60 Vbeta and 13 Jbeta primers. Assay: immunoSEQ multiplex PCR; the TCRdb copy retains only in-frame clones and omits some. Of roughly 200,000 clones detected, 75% to 85% appear once; the ten largest clones hold less than 2.5%. Trimming cost V 0 bases and J 2 bases, with 10 bases left between them. There are 15 residues in the CDR3. Germline assignment: CDR1 SGHVS and CDR2 FQNEAQ. About this clone: What it binds is not known.

Overall study findings and caveats: The majority of TCR sequences were rare, yet some public TCRs appeared in many donors.

The source of this sequence is a woman in her fifties or sixties in good health and CMV-seronegative. The source material was PBMCs. The V and J genes are TRBV7-8 and TRBJ1-2; weak D call: TRBD1 (5 bases). DNA of the CDR3: TGTGCCAGCAGCTTAGCGGGGCTGGGGAACTATGGCTACACCTTC. Its translation is CASSLAGLGNYGYTF.